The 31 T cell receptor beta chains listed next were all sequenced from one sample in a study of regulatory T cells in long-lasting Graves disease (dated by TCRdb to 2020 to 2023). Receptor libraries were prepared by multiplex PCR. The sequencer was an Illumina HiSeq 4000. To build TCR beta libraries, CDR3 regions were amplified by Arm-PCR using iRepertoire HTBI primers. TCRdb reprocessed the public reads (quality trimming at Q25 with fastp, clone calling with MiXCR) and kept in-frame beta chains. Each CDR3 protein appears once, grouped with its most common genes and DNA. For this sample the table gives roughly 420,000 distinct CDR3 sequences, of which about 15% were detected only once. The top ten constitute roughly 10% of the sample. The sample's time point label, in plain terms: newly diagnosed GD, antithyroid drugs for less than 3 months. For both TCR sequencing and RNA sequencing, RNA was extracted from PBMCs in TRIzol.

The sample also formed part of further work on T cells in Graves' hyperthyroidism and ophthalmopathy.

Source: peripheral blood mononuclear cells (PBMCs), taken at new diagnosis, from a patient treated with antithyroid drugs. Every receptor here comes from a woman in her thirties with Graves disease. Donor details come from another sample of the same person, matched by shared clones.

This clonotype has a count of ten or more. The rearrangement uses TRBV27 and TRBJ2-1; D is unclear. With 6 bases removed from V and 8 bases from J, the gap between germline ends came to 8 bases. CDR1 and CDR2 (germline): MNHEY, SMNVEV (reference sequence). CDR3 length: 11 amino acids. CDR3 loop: CASSPGYEQFF. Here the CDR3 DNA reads TGTGCCAGCAGCCCTGGGTATGAGCAGTTCTTC.

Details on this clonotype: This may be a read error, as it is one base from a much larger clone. In DNA form, the CDR3 reads TGTGCCACCTGCAGAGATCTCGGCGGGAGTGATGAGCAGTTCTTC. Its translation is CATCRDLGGSDEQFF. V and J are TRBV15 and TRBJ2-1, with 7 nucleotides matching TRBD2. The CDR3 loop spans 15 amino acids. Looked up from germline, CDR1 is LNHNV and CDR2 is YYDKDF (reference sequence). Drawing the rest from reference TRBV15 and TRBJ2-1, the complete variable domain is DAMVIQNPRYQVTQFGKPVTLSCSQTLNHNVMYWYQQKSSQAPKLLFHYYDKDFNNEADTPDNFQSRRPNTSFCFLDIRSPGLGDTAMYLCATCRDLGGSDEQFFGPGTRLTVL.

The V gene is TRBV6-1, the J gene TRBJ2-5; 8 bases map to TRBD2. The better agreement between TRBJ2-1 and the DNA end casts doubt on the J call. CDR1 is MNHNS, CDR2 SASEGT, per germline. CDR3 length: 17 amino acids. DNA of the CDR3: TGTGCCACTTCTCGGCCGAGGGGCGGGGGGCCGCCGGGTGAGCAGTTCTTC. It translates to CATSRPRGGGPPGEQFF.

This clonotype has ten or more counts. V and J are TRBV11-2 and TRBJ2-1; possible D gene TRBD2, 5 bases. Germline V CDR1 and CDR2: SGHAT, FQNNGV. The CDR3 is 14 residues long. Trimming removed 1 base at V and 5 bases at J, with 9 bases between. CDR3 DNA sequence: TGTGCCAGCAGCTTAGTAGGACTGGACAATGAGCAGTTCTTC. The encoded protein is CASSLVGLDNEQFF. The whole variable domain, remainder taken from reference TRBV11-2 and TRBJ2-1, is EAGVAQSPRYKIIEKRQSVAFWCNPISGHATLYWYQQILGQGPKLLIQFQNNGVVDDSQLPKDRFSAERLKGVDSTLKIQPAKLEDSAVYLCASSLVGLDNEQFFGPGTRLTVL.

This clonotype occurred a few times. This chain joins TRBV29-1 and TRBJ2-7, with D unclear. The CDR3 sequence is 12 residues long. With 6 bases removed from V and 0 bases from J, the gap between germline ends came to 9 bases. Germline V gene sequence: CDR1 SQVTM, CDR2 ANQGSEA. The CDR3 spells CSVILASYEQYF. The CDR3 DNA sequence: TGCAGCGTAATTTTGGCCTCCTACGAGCAGTACTTC.

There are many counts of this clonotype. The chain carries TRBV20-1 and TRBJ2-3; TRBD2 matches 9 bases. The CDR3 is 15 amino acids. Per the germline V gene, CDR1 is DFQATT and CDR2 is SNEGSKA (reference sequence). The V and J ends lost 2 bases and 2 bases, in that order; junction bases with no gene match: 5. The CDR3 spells CSARSASGTTDTQYF. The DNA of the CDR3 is TGCAGTGCTAGATCGGCTAGCGGGACCACAGATACGCAGTATTTT.

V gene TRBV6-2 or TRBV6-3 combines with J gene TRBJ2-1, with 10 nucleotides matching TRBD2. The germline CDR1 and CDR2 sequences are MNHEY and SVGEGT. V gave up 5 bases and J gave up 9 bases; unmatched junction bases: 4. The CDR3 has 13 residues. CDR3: CASSEAGGSEQFF. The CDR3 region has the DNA TGTGCCAGCAGTGAAGCGGGGGGGAGTGAGCAGTTCTTC.

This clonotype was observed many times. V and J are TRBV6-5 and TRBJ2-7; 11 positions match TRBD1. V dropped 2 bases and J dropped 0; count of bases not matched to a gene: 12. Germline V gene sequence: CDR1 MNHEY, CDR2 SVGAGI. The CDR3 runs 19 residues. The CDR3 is CASSYVRDRGFEGSYEQYF. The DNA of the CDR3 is TGTGCCAGCAGTTACGTCCGGGACAGGGGGTTTGAGGGCTCCTACGAGCAGTACTTC.

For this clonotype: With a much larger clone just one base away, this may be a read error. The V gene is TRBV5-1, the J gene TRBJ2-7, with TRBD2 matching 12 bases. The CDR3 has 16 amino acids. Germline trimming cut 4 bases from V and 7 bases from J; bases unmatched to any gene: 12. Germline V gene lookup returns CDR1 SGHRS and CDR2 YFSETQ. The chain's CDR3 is CASSDWTSGTYNEQYF. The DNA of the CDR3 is TGCGCCAGCAGCGACTGGACTAGCGGGACCTACAATGAGCAGTACTTC. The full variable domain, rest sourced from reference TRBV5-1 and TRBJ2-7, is KAGVTQTPRYLIKTRGQQVTLSCSPISGHRSVSWYQQTPGQGLQFLFEYFSETQRNKGNFPGRFSGRQFSNSRSEMNVSTLELGDSALYLCASSDWTSGTYNEQYFGPGTRLTVT.

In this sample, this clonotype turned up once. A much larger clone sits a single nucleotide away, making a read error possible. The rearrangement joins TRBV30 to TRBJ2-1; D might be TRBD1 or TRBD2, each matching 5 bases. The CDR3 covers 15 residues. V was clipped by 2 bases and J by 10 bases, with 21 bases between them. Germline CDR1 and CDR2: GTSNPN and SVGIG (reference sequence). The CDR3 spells CAWSPARGRRYEQFF. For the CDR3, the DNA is TGTGCCTGGAGTCCCGCACGGGGCCGCAGGTACGAGCAGTTCTTC.

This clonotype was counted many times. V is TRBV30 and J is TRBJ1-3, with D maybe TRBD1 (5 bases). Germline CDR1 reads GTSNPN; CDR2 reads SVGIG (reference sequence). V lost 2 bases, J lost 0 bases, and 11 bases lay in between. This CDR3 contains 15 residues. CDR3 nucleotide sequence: TGTGCCTGGAGTCCCCGGGGGAGCTCTGGAAACACCATATATTTT. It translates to CAWSPRGSSGNTIYF.

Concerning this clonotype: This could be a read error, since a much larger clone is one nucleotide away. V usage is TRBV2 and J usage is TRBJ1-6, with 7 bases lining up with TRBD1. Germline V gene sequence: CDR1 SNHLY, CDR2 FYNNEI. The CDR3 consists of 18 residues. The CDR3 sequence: CASLETPGQSSYNSPPHF. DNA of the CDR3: TGTGCCAGCCTCGAGACACCGGGACAGAGCTCCTATAATTCACCCCCCCACTTT.

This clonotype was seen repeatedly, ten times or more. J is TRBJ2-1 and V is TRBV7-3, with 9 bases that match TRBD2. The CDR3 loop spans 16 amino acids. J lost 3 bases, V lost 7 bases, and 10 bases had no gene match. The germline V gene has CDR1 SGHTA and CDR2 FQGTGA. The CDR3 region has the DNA TGTGCCAGCATTTTTGGGGGACTAGCATACTACAATGAGCAGTTCTTC. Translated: CASIFGGLAYYNEQFF.

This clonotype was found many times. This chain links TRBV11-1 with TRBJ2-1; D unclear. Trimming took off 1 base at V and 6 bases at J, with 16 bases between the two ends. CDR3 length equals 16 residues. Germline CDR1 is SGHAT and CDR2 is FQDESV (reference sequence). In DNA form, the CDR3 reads TGTGCCAGCAGCTTAGGTTCATGGACCGCCGCCAATGAGCAGTTCTTC. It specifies CASSLGSWTAANEQFF.

CDR3 sequence reads: CASSQAWGEGILSYTF. In DNA, the CDR3 is TGCGCCAGCAGCCAAGCCTGGGGCGAGGGAATTTTAAGCTACACCTTC. The rearrangement joins TRBV4-1 to TRBJ1-2, with D perhaps matching TRBD1 (5 bases). With 1 base removed from V and 9 bases from J, the gap between germline ends came to 21 bases. The CDR3 has 16 amino acids. CDR1 is MGHRA and CDR2 is YSYEKL in the germline V gene.

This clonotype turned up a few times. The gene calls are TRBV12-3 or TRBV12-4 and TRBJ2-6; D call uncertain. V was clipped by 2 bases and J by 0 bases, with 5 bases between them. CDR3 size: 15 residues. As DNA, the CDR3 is TGTGCCAGCAGTTTAAGATTCTCTGGGGCCAACGTCCTGACTTTC. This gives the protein CASSLRFSGANVLTF.

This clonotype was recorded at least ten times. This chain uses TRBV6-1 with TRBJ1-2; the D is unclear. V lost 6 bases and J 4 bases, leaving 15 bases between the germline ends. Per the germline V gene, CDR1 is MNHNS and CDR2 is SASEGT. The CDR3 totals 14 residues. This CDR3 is CASSNGVGGYGYTF. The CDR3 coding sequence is TGTGCCAGCAGCAACGGGGTTGGAGGCTATGGCTACACCTTC.

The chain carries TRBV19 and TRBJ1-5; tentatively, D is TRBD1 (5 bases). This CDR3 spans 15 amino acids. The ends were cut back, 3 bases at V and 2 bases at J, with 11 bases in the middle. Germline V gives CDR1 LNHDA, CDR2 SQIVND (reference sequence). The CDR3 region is CASSIPGRGNQPQHF. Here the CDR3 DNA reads TGTGCCAGTAGTATCCCTGGCAGGGGCAATCAGCCCCAGCATTTT.

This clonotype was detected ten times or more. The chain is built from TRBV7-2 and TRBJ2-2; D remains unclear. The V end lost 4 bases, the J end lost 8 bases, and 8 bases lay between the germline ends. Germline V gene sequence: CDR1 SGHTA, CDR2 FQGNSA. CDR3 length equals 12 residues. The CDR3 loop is CASSSIRGELFF. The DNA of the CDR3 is TGTGCCAGCAGCTCAATTAGGGGGGAGCTGTTTTTT. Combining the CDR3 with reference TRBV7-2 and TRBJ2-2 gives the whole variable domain GAGVSQSPSNKVTEKGKDVELRCDPISGHTALYWYRQSLGQGLEFLIYFQGNSAPDKSGLPSDRFSAERTGGSVSTLTIQRTQQEDSAVYLCASSSIRGELFFGEGSRLTVL.

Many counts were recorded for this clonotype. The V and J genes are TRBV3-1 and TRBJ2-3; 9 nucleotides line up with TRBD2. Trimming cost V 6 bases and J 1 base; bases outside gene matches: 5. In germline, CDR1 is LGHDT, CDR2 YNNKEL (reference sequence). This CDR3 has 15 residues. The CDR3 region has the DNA TGTGCCAGCAGTGTAGCGGGAGATGGCACAGATACGCAGTATTTT. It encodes CASSVAGDGTDTQYF.

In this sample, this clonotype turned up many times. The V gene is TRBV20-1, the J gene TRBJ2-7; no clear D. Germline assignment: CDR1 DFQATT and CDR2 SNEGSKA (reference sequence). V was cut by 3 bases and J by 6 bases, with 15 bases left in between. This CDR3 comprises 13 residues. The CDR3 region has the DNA TGCAGTGCTAGGATCGCCGGTCGGGTCGAGCAGTACTTC. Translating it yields CSARIAGRVEQYF.

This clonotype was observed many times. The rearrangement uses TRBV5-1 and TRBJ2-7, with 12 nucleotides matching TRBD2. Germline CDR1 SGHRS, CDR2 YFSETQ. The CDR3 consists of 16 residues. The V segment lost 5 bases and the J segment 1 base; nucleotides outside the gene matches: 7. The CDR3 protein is CASSLTSGSLSYEQYF. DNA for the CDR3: TGCGCCAGCAGTCTGACTAGCGGGAGCCTGTCCTACGAGCAGTACTTC.

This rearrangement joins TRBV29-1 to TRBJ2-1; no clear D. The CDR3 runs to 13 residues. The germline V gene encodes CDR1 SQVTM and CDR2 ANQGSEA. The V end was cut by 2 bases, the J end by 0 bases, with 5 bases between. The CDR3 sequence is CSVESLSYNEQFF. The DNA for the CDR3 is TGCAGCGTTGAAAGCCTCTCCTACAATGAGCAGTTCTTC.

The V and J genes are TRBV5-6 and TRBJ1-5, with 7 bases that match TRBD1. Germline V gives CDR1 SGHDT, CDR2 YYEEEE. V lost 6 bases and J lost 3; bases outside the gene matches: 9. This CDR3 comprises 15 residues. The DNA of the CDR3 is TGTGCCAGCAACCTTGGAGGGGGCGTCAATCAGCCCCAGCATTTT. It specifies CASNLGGGVNQPQHF.

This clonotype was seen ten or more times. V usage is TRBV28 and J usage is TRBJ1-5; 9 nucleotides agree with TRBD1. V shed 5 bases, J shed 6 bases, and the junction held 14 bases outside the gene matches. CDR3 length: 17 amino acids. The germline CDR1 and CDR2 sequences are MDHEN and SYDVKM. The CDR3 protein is CASSPSNWDREGQPQHF. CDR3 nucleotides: TGTGCCAGCAGTCCCTCCAATTGGGACAGGGAAGGTCAGCCCCAGCATTTT.

CDR3 loop: CASSGGGSEKLFF. DNA of the CDR3: TGTGCCAGCAGTGGCGGTGGGAGTGAAAAACTGTTTTTT. The chain is built from TRBV2 and TRBJ1-4; no reliable D call. V lost 4 bases to trimming and J lost 7 bases, with 10 bases between them. This CDR3 region has 13 residues. Per the germline V gene, CDR1 is SNHLY and CDR2 is FYNNEI.

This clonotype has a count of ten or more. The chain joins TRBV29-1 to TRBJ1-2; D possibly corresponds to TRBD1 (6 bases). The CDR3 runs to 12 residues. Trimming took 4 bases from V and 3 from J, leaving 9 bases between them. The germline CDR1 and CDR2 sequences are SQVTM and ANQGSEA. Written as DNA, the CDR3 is TGCAGCGTTGGTTACAGGGACTATGGCTACACCTTC. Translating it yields CSVGYRDYGYTF. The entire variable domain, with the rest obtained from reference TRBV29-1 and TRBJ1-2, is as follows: SAVISQKPSRDICQRGTSLTIQCQVDSQVTMMFWYRQQPGQSLTLIATANQGSEATYESGFVIDKFPISRPNLTFSTLTVSNMSPEDSSIYLCSVGYRDYGYTFGSGTRLTVV.

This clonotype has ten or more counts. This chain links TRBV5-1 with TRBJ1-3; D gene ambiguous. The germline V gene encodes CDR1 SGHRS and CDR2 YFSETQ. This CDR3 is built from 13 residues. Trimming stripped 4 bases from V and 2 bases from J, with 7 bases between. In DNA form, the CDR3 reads TGCGCCAGCAGCGTTAACGCTGGAAACACCATATATTTT. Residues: CASSVNAGNTIYF.

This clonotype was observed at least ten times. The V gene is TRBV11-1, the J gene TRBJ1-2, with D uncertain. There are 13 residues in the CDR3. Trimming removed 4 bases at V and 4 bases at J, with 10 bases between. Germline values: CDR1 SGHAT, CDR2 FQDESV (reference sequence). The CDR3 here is CASSSQGSYGYTF. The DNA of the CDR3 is TGTGCCAGCAGCTCCCAAGGGTCCTATGGCTACACCTTC. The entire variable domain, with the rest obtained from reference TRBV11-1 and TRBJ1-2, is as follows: EAEVAQSPRYKITEKSQAVAFWCDPISGHATLYWYRQILGQGPELLVQFQDESVVDDSQLPKDRFSAERLKGVDSTLKIQPAELGDSAMYLCASSSQGSYGYTFGSGTRLTVV.

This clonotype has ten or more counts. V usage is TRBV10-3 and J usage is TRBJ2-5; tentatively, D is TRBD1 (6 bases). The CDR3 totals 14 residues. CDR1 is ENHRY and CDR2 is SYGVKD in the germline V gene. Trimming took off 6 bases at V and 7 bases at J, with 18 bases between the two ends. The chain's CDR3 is CAISPDSHRWTQYF. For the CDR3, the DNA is TGTGCCATCAGCCCGGACAGTCATCGATGGACCCAGTACTTC.

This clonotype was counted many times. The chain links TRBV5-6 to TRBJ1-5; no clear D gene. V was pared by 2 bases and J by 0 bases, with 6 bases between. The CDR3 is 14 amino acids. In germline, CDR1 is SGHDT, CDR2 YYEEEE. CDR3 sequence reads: CASSFEGSNQPQHF. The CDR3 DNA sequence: TGTGCCAGCAGCTTTGAGGGTAGCAATCAGCCCCAGCATTTT.